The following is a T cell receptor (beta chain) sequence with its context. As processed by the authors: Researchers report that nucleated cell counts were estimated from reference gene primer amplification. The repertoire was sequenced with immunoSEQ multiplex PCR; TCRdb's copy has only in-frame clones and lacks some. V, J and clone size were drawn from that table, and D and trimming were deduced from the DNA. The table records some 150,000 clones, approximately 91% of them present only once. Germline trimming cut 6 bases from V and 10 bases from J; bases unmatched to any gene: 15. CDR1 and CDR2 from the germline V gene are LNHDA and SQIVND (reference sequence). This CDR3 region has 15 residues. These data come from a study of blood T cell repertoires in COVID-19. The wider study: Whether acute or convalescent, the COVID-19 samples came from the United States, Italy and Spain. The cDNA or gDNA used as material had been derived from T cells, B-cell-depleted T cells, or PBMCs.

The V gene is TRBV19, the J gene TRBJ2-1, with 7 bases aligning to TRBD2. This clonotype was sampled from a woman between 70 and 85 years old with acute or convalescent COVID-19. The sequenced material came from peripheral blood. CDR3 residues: CASRAPGRGYGEQFF. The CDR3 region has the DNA TGTGCCAGTAGGGCTCCCGGGCGGGGGTACGGGGAGCAGTTCTTC.